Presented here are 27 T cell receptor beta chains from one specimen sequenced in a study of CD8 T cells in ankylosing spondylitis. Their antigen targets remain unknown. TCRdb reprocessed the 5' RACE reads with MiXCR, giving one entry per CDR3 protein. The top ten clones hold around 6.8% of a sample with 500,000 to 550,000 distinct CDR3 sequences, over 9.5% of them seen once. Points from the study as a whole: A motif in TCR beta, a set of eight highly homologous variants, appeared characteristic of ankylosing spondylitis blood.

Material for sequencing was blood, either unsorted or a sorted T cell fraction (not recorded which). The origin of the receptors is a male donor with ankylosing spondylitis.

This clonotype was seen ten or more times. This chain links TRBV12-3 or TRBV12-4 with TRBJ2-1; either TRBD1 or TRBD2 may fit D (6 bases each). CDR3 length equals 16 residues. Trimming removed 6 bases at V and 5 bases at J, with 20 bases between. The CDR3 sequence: CASSPGAYVHHNEQFF. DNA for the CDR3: TGTGCCAGCAGCCCGGGGGCTTACGTACATCACAATGAGCAGTTCTTC.

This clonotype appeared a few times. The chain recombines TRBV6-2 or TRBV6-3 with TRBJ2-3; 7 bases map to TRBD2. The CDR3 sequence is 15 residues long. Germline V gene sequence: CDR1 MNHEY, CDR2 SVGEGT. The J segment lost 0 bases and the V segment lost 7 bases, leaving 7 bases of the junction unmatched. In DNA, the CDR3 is TGTGCCAGCAATAGACGTAGCGGGAGCACAGATACGCAGTATTTT. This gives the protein CASNRRSGSTDTQYF.

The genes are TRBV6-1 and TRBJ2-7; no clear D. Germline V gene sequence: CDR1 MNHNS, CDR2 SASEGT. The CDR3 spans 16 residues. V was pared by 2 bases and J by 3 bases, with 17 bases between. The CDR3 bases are TGTGCCAGCAGTGAAACCGAAGTCGTGACCATCTACGAGCAGTACTTC. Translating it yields CASSETEVVTIYEQYF.

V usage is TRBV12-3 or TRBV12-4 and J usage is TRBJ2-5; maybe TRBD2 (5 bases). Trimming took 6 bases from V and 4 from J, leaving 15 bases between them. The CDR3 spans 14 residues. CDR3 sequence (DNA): TGTGCCAGCAGCAACTTCCGTGGGAGAGAGACCCAGTACTTC. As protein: CASSNFRGRETQYF.

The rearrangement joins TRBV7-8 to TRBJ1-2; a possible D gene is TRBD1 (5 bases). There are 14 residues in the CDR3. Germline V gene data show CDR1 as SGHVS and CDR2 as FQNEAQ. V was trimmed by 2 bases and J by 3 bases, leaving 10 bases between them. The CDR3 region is CASSLSGGDYGYTF. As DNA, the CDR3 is TGTGCCAGCAGCTTATCCGGGGGTGACTATGGCTACACCTTC.

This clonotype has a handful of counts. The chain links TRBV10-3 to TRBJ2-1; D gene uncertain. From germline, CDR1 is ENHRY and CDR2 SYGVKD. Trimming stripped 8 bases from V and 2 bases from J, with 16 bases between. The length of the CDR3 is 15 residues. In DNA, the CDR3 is TGTGCCATCGCGAAGGATAACACAGCCTACAATGAGCAGTTCTTC. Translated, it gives CAIAKDNTAYNEQFF.

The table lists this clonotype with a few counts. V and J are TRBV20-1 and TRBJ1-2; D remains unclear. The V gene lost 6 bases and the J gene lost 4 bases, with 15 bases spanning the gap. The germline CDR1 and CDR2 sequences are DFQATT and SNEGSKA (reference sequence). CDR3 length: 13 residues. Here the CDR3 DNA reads TGCAGTGCCACAGACACGTTTGGCTATGGCTACACCTTC. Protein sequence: CSATDTFGYGYTF.

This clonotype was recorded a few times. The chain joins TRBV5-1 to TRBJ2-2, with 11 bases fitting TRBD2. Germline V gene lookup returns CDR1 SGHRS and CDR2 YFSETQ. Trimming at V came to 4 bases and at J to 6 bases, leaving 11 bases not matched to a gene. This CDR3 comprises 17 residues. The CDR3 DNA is TGCGCCAGCAGCCCACACTCCGGGACTAGCGGAGCCGGGGAGCTGTTTTTT. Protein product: CASSPHSGTSGAGELFF. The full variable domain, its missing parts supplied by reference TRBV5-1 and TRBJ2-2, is KAGVTQTPRYLIKTRGQQVTLSCSPISGHRSVSWYQQTPGQGLQFLFEYFSETQRNKGNFPGRFSGRQFSNSRSEMNVSTLELGDSALYLCASSPHSGTSGAGELFFGEGSRLTVL.

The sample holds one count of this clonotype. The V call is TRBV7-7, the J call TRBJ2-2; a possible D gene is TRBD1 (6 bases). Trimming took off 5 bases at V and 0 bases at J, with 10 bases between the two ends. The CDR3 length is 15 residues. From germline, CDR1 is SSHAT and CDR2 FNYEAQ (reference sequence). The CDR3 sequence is CASSRTAANTGELFF. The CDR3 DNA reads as TGTGCCAGCAGCCGGACAGCTGCGAACACCGGGGAGCTGTTTTTT.

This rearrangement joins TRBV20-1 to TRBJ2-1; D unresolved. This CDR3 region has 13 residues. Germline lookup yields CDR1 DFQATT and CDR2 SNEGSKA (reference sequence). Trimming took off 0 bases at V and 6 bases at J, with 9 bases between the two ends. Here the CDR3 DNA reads TGCAGTGCTAGAGATCAGAATGGCAATGAGCAGTTCTTC. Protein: CSARDQNGNEQFF.

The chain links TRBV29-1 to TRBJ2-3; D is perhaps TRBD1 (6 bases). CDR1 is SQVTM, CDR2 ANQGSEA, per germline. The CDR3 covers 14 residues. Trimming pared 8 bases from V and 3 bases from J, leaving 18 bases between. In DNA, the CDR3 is TGCAGCCTGGGGGCGCAGGGACGTACAGATACGCAGTATTTT. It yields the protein CSLGAQGRTDTQYF.

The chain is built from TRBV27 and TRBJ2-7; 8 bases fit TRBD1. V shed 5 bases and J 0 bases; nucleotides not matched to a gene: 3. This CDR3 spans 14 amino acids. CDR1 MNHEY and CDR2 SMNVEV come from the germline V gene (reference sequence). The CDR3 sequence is CASSPDRGSYEQYF. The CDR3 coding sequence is TGTGCCAGCAGTCCCGACAGGGGCTCCTACGAGCAGTACTTC.

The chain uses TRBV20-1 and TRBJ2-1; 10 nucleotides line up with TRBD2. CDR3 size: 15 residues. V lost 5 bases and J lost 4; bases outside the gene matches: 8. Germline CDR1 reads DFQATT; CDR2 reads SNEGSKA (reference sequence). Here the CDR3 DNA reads TGCAGTGCTGCCCATAGCGGGAGGTCATACAATGAGCAGTTCTTC. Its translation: CSAAHSGRSYNEQFF.

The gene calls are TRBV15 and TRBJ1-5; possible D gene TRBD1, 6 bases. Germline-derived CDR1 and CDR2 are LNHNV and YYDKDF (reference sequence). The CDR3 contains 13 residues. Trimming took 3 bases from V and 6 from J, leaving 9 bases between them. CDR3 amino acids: CATSSQGGQPQHF. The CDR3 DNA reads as TGTGCCACCAGCAGCCAAGGGGGTCAGCCCCAGCATTTT.

This CDR3 is CASSPQAVSTEAFF. In DNA form, the CDR3 reads TGCGCCAGCAGCCCCCAGGCGGTTAGTACTGAAGCTTTCTTT. The rearrangement joins TRBV5-1 to TRBJ1-1; D not resolved. Trimming stripped 4 bases from V and 5 bases from J, with 15 bases between. Germline CDR1 is SGHRS and CDR2 is YFSETQ. The CDR3 is made up of 14 amino acids. The variable domain in full, with the rest retrieved from reference TRBV5-1 and TRBJ1-1, is KAGVTQTPRYLIKTRGQQVTLSCSPISGHRSVSWYQQTPGQGLQFLFEYFSETQRNKGNFPGRFSGRQFSNSRSEMNVSTLELGDSALYLCASSPQAVSTEAFFGQGTRLTVV.

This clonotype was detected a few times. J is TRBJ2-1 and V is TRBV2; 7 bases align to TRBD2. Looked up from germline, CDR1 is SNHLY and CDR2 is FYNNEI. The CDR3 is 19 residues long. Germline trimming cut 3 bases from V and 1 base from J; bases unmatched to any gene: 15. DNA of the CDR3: TGTGCCAGCAGTGACTGGGGAGCGGGAATTGAGGTATCCTACAATGAGCAGTTCTTC. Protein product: CASSDWGAGIEVSYNEQFF. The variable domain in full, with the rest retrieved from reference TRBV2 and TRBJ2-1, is EPEVTQTPSHQVTQMGQEVILRCVPISNHLYFYWYRQILGQKVEFLVSFYNNEISEKSEIFDDQFSVERPDGSNFTLKIRSTKLEDSAMYFCASSDWGAGIEVSYNEQFFGPGTRLTVL.

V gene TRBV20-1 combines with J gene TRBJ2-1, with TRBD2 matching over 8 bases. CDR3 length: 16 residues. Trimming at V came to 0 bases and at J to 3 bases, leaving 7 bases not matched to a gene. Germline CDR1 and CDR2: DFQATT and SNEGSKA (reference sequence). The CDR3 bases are TGCAGTGCTAGAGATCTACTAGCGGTTAACTACAATGAGCAGTTCTTC. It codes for CSARDLLAVNYNEQFF.

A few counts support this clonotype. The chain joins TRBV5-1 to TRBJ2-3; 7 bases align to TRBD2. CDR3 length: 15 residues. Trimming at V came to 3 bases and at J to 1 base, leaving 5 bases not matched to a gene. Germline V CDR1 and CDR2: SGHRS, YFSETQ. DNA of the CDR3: TGCGCCAGCAGCTCGTGGCTAGCGGGCACAGATACGCAGTATTTT. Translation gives CASSSWLAGTDTQYF.

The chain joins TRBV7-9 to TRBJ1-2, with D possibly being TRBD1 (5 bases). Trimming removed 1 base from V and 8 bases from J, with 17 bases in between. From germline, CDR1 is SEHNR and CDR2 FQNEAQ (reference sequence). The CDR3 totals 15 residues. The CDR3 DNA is TGTGCCAGCAGCTTAGAACAGGCATTGGGATCGGGCTACACCTTC. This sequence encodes CASSLEQALGSGYTF.

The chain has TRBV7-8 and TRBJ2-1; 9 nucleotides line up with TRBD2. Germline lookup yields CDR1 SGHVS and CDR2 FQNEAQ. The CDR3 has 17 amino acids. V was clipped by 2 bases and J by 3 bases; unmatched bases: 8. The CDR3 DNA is TGTGCCAGCAGCTTACCAATTAGCGGGAGTTACTACAATGAGCAGTTCTTC. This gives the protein CASSLPISGSYYNEQFF.

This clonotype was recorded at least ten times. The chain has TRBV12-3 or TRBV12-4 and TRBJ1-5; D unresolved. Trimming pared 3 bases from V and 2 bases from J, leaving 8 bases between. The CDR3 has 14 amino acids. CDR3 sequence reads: CASSFWQGNQPQHF. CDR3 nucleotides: TGTGCCAGCAGTTTTTGGCAGGGCAATCAGCCCCAGCATTTT.

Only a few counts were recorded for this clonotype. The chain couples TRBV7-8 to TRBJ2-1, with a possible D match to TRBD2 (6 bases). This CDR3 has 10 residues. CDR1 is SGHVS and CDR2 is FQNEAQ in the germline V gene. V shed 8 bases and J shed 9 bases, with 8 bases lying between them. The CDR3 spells CASAGGEQFF. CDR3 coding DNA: TGTGCCAGCGCCGGGGGTGAGCAGTTCTTC.

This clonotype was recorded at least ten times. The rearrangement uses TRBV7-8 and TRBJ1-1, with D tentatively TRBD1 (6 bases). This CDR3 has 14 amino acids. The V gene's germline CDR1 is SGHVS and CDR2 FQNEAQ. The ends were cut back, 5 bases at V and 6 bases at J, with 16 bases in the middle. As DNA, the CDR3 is TGTGCCAGCAGCCTACGTGTCGGGGGCCCTGAAGCTTTCTTT. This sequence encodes CASSLRVGGPEAFF.

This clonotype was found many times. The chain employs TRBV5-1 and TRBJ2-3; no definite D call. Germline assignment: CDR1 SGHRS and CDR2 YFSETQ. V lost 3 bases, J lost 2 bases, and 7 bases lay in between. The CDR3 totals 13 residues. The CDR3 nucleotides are TGCGCCAGCAGCTCTTCACCCACAGATACGCAGTATTTT. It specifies CASSSSPTDTQYF.

The CDR3 DNA follows: TGCGCCAGCAGCTTGGCCACTGGGTCTGGGAATGAGCAGTTCTTC. Translating it yields CASSLATGSGNEQFF. J is TRBJ2-1 and V is TRBV5-1; D not certain. The CDR3 consists of 15 residues. In germline, CDR1 is SGHRS, CDR2 YFSETQ. The V and J ends lost 0 bases and 7 bases respectively, with 14 bases between them. Looking up the rest from reference TRBV5-1 and TRBJ2-1 gives the full variable domain: KAGVTQTPRYLIKTRGQQVTLSCSPISGHRSVSWYQQTPGQGLQFLFEYFSETQRNKGNFPGRFSGRQFSNSRSEMNVSTLELGDSALYLCASSLATGSGNEQFFGPGTRLTVL.

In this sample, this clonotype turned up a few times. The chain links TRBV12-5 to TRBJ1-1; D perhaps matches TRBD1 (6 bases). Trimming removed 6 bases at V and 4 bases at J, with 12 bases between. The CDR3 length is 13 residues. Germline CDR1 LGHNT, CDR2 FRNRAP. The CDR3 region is CASGWTERTEAFF. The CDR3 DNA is TGTGCTAGTGGATGGACAGAACGCACTGAAGCTTTCTTT.

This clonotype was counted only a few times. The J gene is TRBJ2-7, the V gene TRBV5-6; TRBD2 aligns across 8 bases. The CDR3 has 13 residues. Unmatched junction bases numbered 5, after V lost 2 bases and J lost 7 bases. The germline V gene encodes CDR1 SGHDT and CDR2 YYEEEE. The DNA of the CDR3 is TGTGCCAGCAGCTTAAACGGGAGGGGGGAGCAGTACGTC. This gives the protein CASSLNGRGEQYV.